These T cell receptor beta chains were read from a single sample in a study of T cells after yellow fever vaccination. TCRdb re-called the 5' RACE reads through MiXCR, storing one row per CDR3 protein. The sample gives some 340,000 distinct CDR3 sequences, approximately 11% of which show up once; over 3% is in the top ten. The material was CD4+ T cells sorted from PBMCs, obtained 45 days after the yellow fever booster vaccination. The receptors come from a man aged 18-30 years who received the YFV17D yellow fever vaccine. Both conserved end residues are part of each CDR3. Each record gives: J gene, clone size, D gene, V gene, CDR3 DNA, CDR3 protein. A D gene is named only where the DNA matches it firmly. Only some rows state a clone size, as once, few, many or a class for expanded clones.

>TRBJ2-6|.|.|TRBV10-3
TGTGCCATCAGTGGCACACAGGGCTACTCTGGGGCCAACGTCCTGACTTTC
CAISGTQGYSGANVLTF
>TRBJ1-1|.|.|TRBV28
.
CASSSSGRDGSRAFF
>TRBJ1-1|many|.|TRBV20-1
TGCAGTGCTAGCTCTGGACTCCTATCGCGGGCTTTCTTT
CSASSGLLSRAFF
>TRBJ1-2|few|.|TRBV7-2
TGTGCCAGCAGCCCCCGGGAAGGTGCCTATGGCTACACCTTC
CASSPREGAYGYTF
>TRBJ2-5|few|TRBD2|TRBV7-6
TGTGCCAGCGGTACTAGCGATTGGGAGACCCAGTACTTC
CASGTSDWETQYF
>TRBJ2-1|.|.|TRBV4-3
TGCGCCAGCAGCCAAGATCGAGTGGGGGCGTTTGCGGATGAGCAGTTCTTC
CASSQDRVGAFADEQFF
>TRBJ1-2|.|.|TRBV28
TGTGCCAGCAGCATCACAGGTGGAAGTATCTCCGCCTATGGCTACACCTTC
CASSITGGSISAYGYTF
>TRBJ1-6|.|.|TRBV5-1
TGCGCCAGCAGCTTGATGTCCGGGGATTGGTATAATTCACCCCTCCACTTT
CASSLMSGDWYNSPLHF
>TRBJ2-7|few|.|TRBV19
TGTGCCAGTAGTATGGTCGGGCGCGAGCAGTACTTC
CASSMVGREQYF
>TRBJ2-5|.|TRBD2|TRBV9
TGTGCCAGCAGCCCGAGGGGACTAGCGGGTAAAGAGACCCAGTACTTC
CASSPRGLAGKETQYF
>TRBJ1-6|few|.|TRBV7-2
TGTGCCAGCAGCTCCCGAGCCAGAACCGCACCCCTCCACTTT
CASSSRARTAPLHF
>TRBJ2-7|.|TRBD1|TRBV6-5
TGTGCCAGCAGTCGACTGACAGGGCCTACCTACGAGCAGTACTTC
CASSRLTGPTYEQYF
>TRBJ2-2|.|.|TRBV6-2/TRBV6-3
TGTGCCAGTGGCAGGGGGGAGCTGTTTTTT
CASGRGELFF
>TRBJ1-1|few|.|TRBV6-5
TGTGCCAGCAGTTACTCCAGACAGAACACTGAAGCTTTCTTT
CASSYSRQNTEAFF
>TRBJ2-7|few|.|TRBV5-1
TGCGCCAGCAGCAACCGGGACTCCGCCCACGAGCAGTACTTC
CASSNRDSAHEQYF
>TRBJ2-2|few|TRBD1|TRBV11-2
TGTGCCAGCAGCTTATCCGGGACAGACACCGGGGAGCTGTTTTTT
CASSLSGTDTGELFF
>TRBJ1-2|few|.|TRBV4-2
TGTGCCAGCAGCCAAGAAACAGGGACTAACTATGGCTACACCTTC
CASSQETGTNYGYTF
>TRBJ1-5|many|TRBD1|TRBV6-2/TRBV6-3
TGTGCCAGCAGTCGCGGAGGACAGGGAAGTCAGCCCCAGCATTTT
CASSRGGQGSQPQHF
>TRBJ1-6|few|.|TRBV20-1
TGCAGTGCTAACAAGCGGACAGAAGGATATTCACCCCTCCACTTT
CSANKRTEGYSPLHF
>TRBJ2-7|.|TRBD1|TRBV10-3
TGTGCCATCAGGCGACAGGGTGAAGAGCAGTACTTC
CAIRRQGEEQYF
>TRBJ1-4|few|.|TRBV10-3
TGTGCCATCAGTGAGTCGATAGTTCGTTCCAGTACGGAACTGTTTTTT
CAISESIVRSSTELFF
>TRBJ2-5|.|TRBD2|TRBV20-1
TGCAGTGCCGAGACTAGCGGAAAAGAGACCCAGTACTTC
CSAETSGKETQYF
>TRBJ1-1|few|.|TRBV7-2
TGTGCCAGCAGCTTCGATATGATGGACACTGAAGCTTTCTTT
CASSFDMMDTEAFF
>TRBJ2-5|few|.|TRBV20-1
TGCAGTGCGCCAAACGCGGGGAGAGGGCAAGAGACCCAGTACTTC
CSAPNAGRGQETQYF
>TRBJ2-7|.|.|TRBV2
TGTGCCAGCAGTCGGGACGCCTCCTACGAGCAGTACTTC
CASSRDASYEQYF
>TRBJ1-1|few|.|TRBV7-2
TGTGCCAGCAGGCGACCCCCGAACACTGAAGCTTTCTTT
CASRRPPNTEAFF
>TRBJ2-7|few|.|TRBV9
TGTGCCAGCAGCGTAGATCCGGGAATCATGTACGAGCAGTACTTC
CASSVDPGIMYEQYF
>TRBJ2-5|few|TRBD2|TRBV7-2
TGTGCCAGCAGCTTAGTCCGGTCGGGGGGAGAAGAGACCCAGTACTTC
CASSLVRSGGEETQYF
>TRBJ2-2|once|.|TRBV18
TGTGCCAGCTCACCACGTATAAGGGTCGCCGAGAACACCGGGGAGCTGTTTTTT
CASSPRIRVAENTGELFF
>TRBJ2-5|few|TRBD1|TRBV3-1
TGTGCCAGCCTAACCAGGGGGGAGACCCAGTACTTC
CASLTRGETQYF
>TRBJ2-2|.|.|TRBV10-2
TGCGCCAGCATGGGGGGGGCACAGGGTAGGGGCACCGGGGAGCTGTTTTTT
CASMGGAQGRGTGELFF
>TRBJ1-2|few|TRBD1|TRBV20-1
TGCAGTGCTAGAGTTAATCAGGGGGATGTAGGCTACACCTTC
CSARVNQGDVGYTF
>TRBJ2-1|few|.|TRBV19
TGTGCCAGTACTGAGGCGGATAAGAGGTACAATGAGCAGTTCTTC
CASTEADKRYNEQFF
>TRBJ2-2|many|.|TRBV7-2
TGTGCCAGCACCCCAAGCGCCAGGCCCGGGGAGCTGTTTTTT
CASTPSARPGELFF
>TRBJ2-3|many|.|TRBV5-1
TGCGCCAGCAGCTTGATGGGGCAAGATACGCAGTATTTT
CASSLMGQDTQYF
>TRBJ1-1|.|.|TRBV27
TGTGCCAGCAGTTTAGGCAGTGCGGGTTCCGATGCTTTCTTT
CASSLGSAGSDAFF
>TRBJ2-7|.|.|TRBV30
TGTGCCTGGAGCCTACTAAGGGCCAGGGTGACCTACGAGCAGTACTTC
CAWSLLRARVTYEQYF
>TRBJ1-1|few|.|TRBV11-2
TGTGCCAGCAGCTTACGCCCCGGGACTGATGGGAACACTGAAGCTTTCTTT
CASSLRPGTDGNTEAFF
>TRBJ1-1|many|.|TRBV18
TGTGCCAGCTCACAAACCGCAGCGAACACTGAAGCTTTCTTT
CASSQTAANTEAFF
>TRBJ2-1|many|.|TRBV5-5
TGTGCCAGCAGCTTCAGGGCGGGTGAGCAGTTCTTC
CASSFRAGEQFF
>TRBJ2-3|.|.|TRBV28
TGTGCCAGCAGTCGGGGGGCGCGTAGCACAGATACGCAGTATTTT
CASSRGARSTDTQYF
>TRBJ1-6|.|TRBD1|TRBV9
TGTGCCAGCAGTGACGACGTCGGACAGGCTAATTCACCCCTCCACTTT
CASSDDVGQANSPLHF
>TRBJ2-5|.|.|TRBV24-1
TGTGCCACCAGTGATTCGGGGAAGACCCAGTACTTC
CATSDSGKTQYF